These 32 T cell receptor beta chains share one sample of origin, sequenced in a study of Graves' ophthalmopathy and Graves' hyperthyroidism. Transcripts of RNA were the source for amplifying TCR beta CDR3 regions. Second-round multiplex PCR came after a first-round RT-PCR that employed HTBI primers. TCRdb processed the multiplex PCR reads anew with MiXCR; each CDR3 protein has one entry. This table holds about 370,000 distinct CDR3 sequences, about a sixth found once. Source material: peripheral blood. The source of these receptors is an adult woman with stable Graves' hyperthyroidism.

The table lists this clonotype with many counts. V is TRBV4-2 and J is TRBJ2-5; 7 bases line up with TRBD2. Per germline, CDR1 LGHNA and CDR2 YNFKEQ. V was clipped by 0 bases and J by 6 bases; unmatched bases: 7. There are 15 residues in the CDR3. The CDR3, as DNA: TGTGCCAGCAGCCAAGATGGGGCGGGAGCAAAGACCCAGTACTTC. It specifies CASSQDGAGAKTQYF.

This clonotype was counted many times. The chain is built from TRBV30 and TRBJ2-6; D gene unclear. CDR1 is GTSNPN, CDR2 SVGIG, per germline (reference sequence). Trimming left V 4 bases short and J 2 bases short, with 0 bases between. CDR3 length equals 11 residues. The CDR3 protein is CAWTGANVLTF. The CDR3 nucleotides read TGTGCCTGGACTGGGGCCAACGTCCTGACTTTC.

This clonotype was seen more than once but under ten times. DNA for the CDR3: TGCAGTGCTAGGGATTACAGGCGGATGAACACTGAAGCTTTCTTT. Its translation: CSARDYRRMNTEAFF. The rearrangement links TRBV20-1 to TRBJ1-1; a weak D match, TRBD1 (5 bases). This CDR3 spans 15 amino acids. V lost 3 bases and J 0 bases, leaving 14 bases between the germline ends. Germline loops: CDR1 DFQATT, CDR2 SNEGSKA (reference sequence).

Ten or more counts support this clonotype. The chain recombines TRBV4-1 with TRBJ2-7; TRBD1 matches at 9 bases. V dropped 0 bases and J dropped 0; count of bases not matched to a gene: 9. The CDR3 is 18 residues long. The germline V gene has CDR1 MGHRA and CDR2 YSYEKL. The CDR3 region has the DNA TGCGCCAGCAGCCAAGAGATCTCGGGGACAGGGAGCTCCTACGAGCAGTACTTC. This gives the protein CASSQEISGTGSSYEQYF.

This clonotype was seen a single time. V gene TRBV6-1 combines with J gene TRBJ2-1; TRBD1 matches 9 bases. Trimming took 6 bases from V and 3 from J; bases not matched to a gene: 6. CDR1 and CDR2 from the germline V gene are MNHNS and SASEGT. The CDR3 loop spans 15 amino acids. The DNA for the CDR3 is TGTGCCAGCAGAGCAACAGGGGGCCACTACAATGAGCAGTTCTTC. It encodes CASRATGGHYNEQFF.

Many counts were recorded for this clonotype. V is TRBV6-1 and J is TRBJ2-7; D gene uncertain. Germline V CDR1 and CDR2: MNHNS, SASEGT. The CDR3 extends over 11 amino acids. Trimming stripped 1 base from V and 6 bases from J, with 4 bases between. The CDR3 bases are TGTGCCAGCAGTGAAGACACCGAGCAGTACTTC. It yields the protein CASSEDTEQYF.

This clonotype came up many times. CDR3 loop: CASSLTRTSGSVGETQYF. Here the CDR3 DNA reads TGCGCCAGCAGCTTGACCAGGACTAGCGGGAGTGTGGGGGAGACCCAGTACTTC. The chain combines TRBV5-1 with TRBJ2-5; 13 nucleotides align to TRBD2. J lost 5 bases, V lost 1 base, and 11 bases had no gene match. Looked up from germline, CDR1 is SGHRS and CDR2 is YFSETQ. The length of the CDR3 is 18 residues.

This clonotype was seen ten or more times. The V and J genes are TRBV30 and TRBJ1-6; unclear D gene. Germline V gene data show CDR1 as GTSNPN and CDR2 as SVGIG (reference sequence). V lost 3 bases to trimming and J lost 9 bases, with 24 bases between them. This CDR3 is 17 amino acids long. The DNA of the CDR3 is TGTGCCTGGAGCACCGGCGGGCGGCTTCCCCCAATTTCACCCCTCCACTTT. It translates to CAWSTGGRLPPISPLHF.

This clonotype was counted at least ten times. The V gene is TRBV6-1, the J gene TRBJ1-5, with 8 positions matching TRBD1. V shed 4 bases and J 7 bases; nucleotides not matched to a gene: 9. This CDR3 has 15 amino acids. Germline CDR1 is MNHNS and CDR2 is SASEGT. CDR3 in amino acids: CASSGAGGARQPQHF. The CDR3 DNA reads as TGTGCCAGCAGTGGGGCAGGGGGCGCGAGACAGCCCCAGCATTTT.

Regarding this clonotype: One base away lies a much larger clone, so this may be a sequencing read error. The CDR3 region has the DNA TGTGCCAGCAGTTTATCCGTAAGGGGTGGCAATCAGCTCCAGCATTTT. This gives the protein CASSLSVRGGNQLQHF. The J gene is TRBJ1-5, the V gene TRBV28, with a tentative D call TRBD1 (5 bases). Germline loops: CDR1 MDHEN, CDR2 SYDVKM. This CDR3 has 16 residues.

This clonotype occurred many times. The chain combines TRBV4-1 with TRBJ1-1, with D unclear. This CDR3 contains 17 residues. Trimming left V 2 bases short and J 0 bases short, with 16 bases between. Germline CDR1 MGHRA, CDR2 YSYEKL. The CDR3 spells CASSQLANTVMNTEAFF. The CDR3 DNA reads TGCGCCAGCAGCCAATTAGCCAATACGGTAATGAACACTGAAGCTTTCTTT.

Many counts were recorded for this clonotype. J is TRBJ1-1 and V is TRBV30; D gene unclear. V gave up 0 bases and J gave up 6 bases, with 8 bases separating them. Germline assignment: CDR1 GTSNPN and CDR2 SVGIG (reference sequence). The CDR3 has 12 amino acids. The CDR3 nucleotides are TGTGCCTGGAGTGTAGGCAATTCTGAAGCTTTCTTT. This codes for CAWSVGNSEAFF.

This clonotype was recorded at least ten times. The chain has TRBV13 and TRBJ1-1; 7 positions match TRBD1. Germline V gene lookup returns CDR1 PRHDT and CDR2 FYEKMQ (reference sequence). V trimming: 4 bases; J trimming: 8 bases; junction bases outside the gene matches: 4. CDR3 length: 12 residues. The CDR3 DNA follows: TGTGCCAGCAGCTCAACAGGGGCGGAAGCTTTCTTT. The encoded protein is CASSSTGAEAFF. Complete variable domain (other parts from reference TRBV13 and TRBJ1-1): AAGVIQSPRHLIKEKRETATLKCYPIPRHDTVYWYQQGPGQDPQFLISFYEKMQSDKGSIPDRFSAQQFSDYHSELNMSSLELGDSALYFCASSSTGAEAFFGQGTRLTVV.

This clonotype has at least ten counts. Here the CDR3 DNA reads TGCGCCAGCAGCCAGGGACTAACTAGCTCCTACGAGCAGTACTTC. Protein: CASSQGLTSSYEQYF. The gene calls are TRBV4-3 and TRBJ2-7; 7 bases map to TRBD2. The V segment lost 3 bases and the J segment 0 bases; nucleotides outside the gene matches: 5. CDR3 length: 15 amino acids. CDR1 and CDR2 from the germline V gene are LGHNA and YSLEER.

This clonotype was seen many times. V is TRBV27 and J is TRBJ2-5, with D possibly TRBD1 on 6 matching bases. V was pared by 6 bases and J by 2 bases, with 13 bases between. Germline-derived CDR1 and CDR2 are MNHEY and SMNVEV (reference sequence). This CDR3 is built from 14 residues. In DNA, the CDR3 is TGTGCCAGCAGGAGGGGGTTTTTTCAAGAGACCCAGTACTTC. It specifies CASRRGFFQETQYF.

This clonotype showed up many times. The chain uses TRBV6-2 or TRBV6-3 and TRBJ2-3; tentatively, D is TRBD2 (5 bases). This CDR3 is built from 16 residues. CDR1 is MNHEY, CDR2 SVGEGT, per germline. V was cut by 1 base and J by 0 bases, with 11 bases left in between. CDR3 protein: CASSYFRTPSTDTQYF. CDR3 in DNA: TGTGCCAGCAGTTACTTCAGGACTCCTAGCACAGATACGCAGTATTTT.

This clonotype was observed many times. The rearrangement joins TRBV28 to TRBJ1-1, with D perhaps matching TRBD1 (5 bases). Per the germline V gene, CDR1 is MDHEN and CDR2 is SYDVKM. V was clipped by 4 bases and J by 3 bases, with 9 bases between them. The CDR3 runs 13 residues. In DNA form, the CDR3 reads TGTGCCAGCAGTTGGGGACGGGACACTGAAGCTTTCTTT. Amino acid sequence: CASSWGRDTEAFF.

The V gene is TRBV6-2 or TRBV6-3, the J gene TRBJ2-7; the match to TRBD1 covers 9 bases. This CDR3 comprises 14 residues. Germline trimming cut 10 bases from V and 3 bases from J; bases unmatched to any gene: 10. Per the germline V gene, CDR1 is MNHEY and CDR2 is SVGEGT. CDR3 sequence (DNA): TGTGCCACCTTACCCGGGACAGGGATCTACGAGCAGTACTTC. Translating gives CATLPGTGIYEQYF.

The rearrangement links TRBV12-3 or TRBV12-4 to TRBJ2-2; 7 positions agree with TRBD2. The CDR3 runs to 13 residues. V trimming: 6 bases; J trimming: 5 bases; junction bases outside the gene matches: 3. The chain's CDR3 is CASSGRWTGELFF. CDR3 bases: TGTGCCAGCAGCGGGAGGTGGACCGGGGAGCTGTTTTTT.

There are many counts of this clonotype. The chain joins TRBV27 to TRBJ1-1; D may be TRBD1 (5 bases). V dropped 9 bases and J dropped 8 bases, with 16 bases sitting between them. Looked up from germline, CDR1 is MNHEY and CDR2 is SMNVEV (reference sequence). The CDR3 has 12 residues. The CDR3 DNA follows: TGTGCCAGTTGGCATGGGGCCAGGGAAGCTTTCTTT. Translated: CASWHGAREAFF.

This chain joins TRBV6-1 and TRBJ1-5, with D possibly matching TRBD1 (5 bases). Trimming cost V 6 bases and J 0 bases, with 9 bases left between them. The germline V gene encodes CDR1 MNHNS and CDR2 SASEGT. The CDR3 loop spans 14 amino acids. For the CDR3, the DNA is TGTGCCAGCAGCCGGGACGGTAGCAATCAGCCCCAGCATTTT. Translated, it gives CASSRDGSNQPQHF.

In its sample, this clonotype was seen a few times. The gene calls are TRBV6-2 or TRBV6-3 and TRBJ2-3; the D is unclear. Looked up from germline, CDR1 is MNHEY and CDR2 is SVGEGT. V lost 2 bases and J lost 2, with 20 bases in between. The CDR3 contains 18 residues. CDR3: CASSYPSDATYATDTQYF. The DNA for the CDR3 is TGTGCCAGCAGTTACCCCTCGGATGCAACATACGCCACAGATACGCAGTATTTT.

This clonotype occurred many times. V and J are TRBV7-8 and TRBJ2-7; 11 bases are a match to TRBD2. Trimming at V came to 7 bases and at J to 0 bases, leaving 8 bases not matched to a gene. Germline CDR1 SGHVS, CDR2 FQNEAQ. The CDR3 runs to 16 residues. The CDR3 sequence: CASTFKGTSGSYEQYF. The CDR3, as DNA: TGTGCCAGCACCTTTAAAGGGACTAGCGGCTCCTACGAGCAGTACTTC. The variable domain in full, completed from reference TRBV7-8 and TRBJ2-7, reads GAGVSQSPRYKVAKRGQDVALRCDPISGHVSLFWYQQALGQGPEFLTYFQNEAQLDKSGLPSDRFFAERPEGSVSTLKIQRTQQEDSAVYLCASTFKGTSGSYEQYFGPGTRLTVT.

This clonotype occurred many times. The germline gene is not matched at one end of the junction; a read error may be the cause. The chain employs TRBV28 and TRBJ1-5; TRBD1 matches at 7 bases. CDR1 and CDR2 (germline): MDHEN, SYDVKM. The length of the CDR3 is 14 residues. The CDR3 region is CASSKTGSFQPQHF. CDR3 in DNA: TGCGCCAGCAGTAAGACAGGGTCATTTCAGCCCCAGCATTTT.

The genes are TRBV30 and TRBJ2-5, with D uncertain. V was trimmed by 1 base and J by 2 bases, leaving 8 bases between them. Germline V lookup: CDR1 GTSNPN, CDR2 SVGIG (reference sequence). This CDR3 has 13 residues. The DNA of the CDR3 is TGTGCCTGGAGTGGGCCAGCTCAAGAGACCCAGTACTTC. Translated, it gives CAWSGPAQETQYF. Complete variable domain (other parts from reference TRBV30 and TRBJ2-5): SQTIHQWPATLVQPVGSPLSLECTVEGTSNPNLYWYRQAAGRGLQLLFYSVGIGQISSEVPQNLSASRPQDRQFILSSKKLLLSDSGFYLCAWSGPAQETQYFGPGTRLLVL.

This clonotype was seen a handful of times. The gene calls are TRBV3-1 and TRBJ1-3, with D maybe TRBD1 (5 bases). The V end was cut by 4 bases, the J end by 3 bases, with 22 bases between. The V gene's germline CDR1 is LGHDT and CDR2 YNNKEL (reference sequence). The CDR3 is 18 amino acids. In DNA, the CDR3 is TGTGCCAGCAGCCCACTTAGGGACGCCGGAGGACGTGGAAACACCATATATTTT. Its translation: CASSPLRDAGGRGNTIYF.

This clonotype showed up many times. DNA of the CDR3: TGCAGTGCTAGGAGGAGCGGCCAAGAGACCCAGTACTTC. It yields the protein CSARRSGQETQYF. The chain joins TRBV20-1 to TRBJ2-5; a weak D match, TRBD2 (5 bases). V was clipped by 3 bases and J by 1 base, with 9 bases between them. This CDR3 spans 13 amino acids. Germline-derived CDR1 and CDR2 are DFQATT and SNEGSKA (reference sequence).

This clonotype was observed at least ten times. CDR3 sequence (DNA): TGTGCCAGCAGCTATACTCGACCGAACCTAGGGTACGAGCAGTACTTC. This translates into CASSYTRPNLGYEQYF. The chain couples TRBV12-3 or TRBV12-4 to TRBJ2-7; D is ambiguous. V gave up 6 bases and J gave up 4 bases, with 22 bases separating them. The CDR3 extends over 16 amino acids.

This clonotype was seen repeatedly, ten times or more. This chain uses TRBV6-2 or TRBV6-3 with TRBJ1-1; 7 nucleotides line up with TRBD1. The V and J ends lost 6 bases and 1 base, in that order; junction bases with no gene match: 5. This CDR3 contains 14 residues. CDR1 is MNHEY and CDR2 is SVGEGT in the germline V gene. CDR3 in amino acids: CASRRRDRNTEAFF. The DNA for the CDR3 is TGTGCCAGCAGACGCCGGGACAGGAACACTGAAGCTTTCTTT.

This clonotype has a count of ten or more. The V call is TRBV6-1, the J call TRBJ2-3; 7 positions match TRBD1. The CDR3 length is 14 residues. With V trimmed by 5 bases and J by 2 bases, 4 bases remained unmatched. CDR1 is MNHNS, CDR2 SASEGT, per germline. The CDR3 reads CASSTTGITDTQYF. For the CDR3, the DNA is TGTGCCAGCAGTACGACAGGGATCACAGATACGCAGTATTTT.

This chain joins TRBV6-2 or TRBV6-3 and TRBJ2-7; D may be TRBD2 (5 bases). Germline V lookup: CDR1 MNHEY, CDR2 SVGEGT. The CDR3 runs to 12 residues. V was clipped by 10 bases and J by 7 bases, with 17 bases between them. Written as DNA, the CDR3 is TGTGCCACCAAACCGGGCCCGGGAGAGCAGTACTTC. Amino acids: CATKPGPGEQYF.

This clonotype was seen repeatedly, ten times or more. V is TRBV11-2 and J is TRBJ2-7; 7 nucleotides align to TRBD2. V trimming: 5 bases; J trimming: 1 base; junction bases outside the gene matches: 8. Looked up from germline, CDR1 is SGHAT and CDR2 is FQNNGV. The CDR3 extends over 15 amino acids. The CDR3 sequence: CASSVGLVSSYEQYF. The CDR3, as DNA: TGTGCCAGCAGCGTAGGACTAGTGAGTTCCTACGAGCAGTACTTC.